A selection of T cell receptor beta chains follows, all from one sample in a study of a mutant IDH1 vaccine in newly diagnosed glioma. Some clones are missing from TCRdb's copy, which holds only in-frame ones; the method was immunoSEQ multiplex PCR. The sample lists tens of thousands of clones, around 92% occurring once. Material: PBMCs, obtained from a glioma patient treated with radiotherapy, temozolomide or both. All receptors come from a man aged 45-60 years with glioma. CDR3s include the opening cysteine and the closing phenylalanine or tryptophan. D genes are given only for firm matches. The size entry is marked missing in some rows and otherwise reads once, few, many or a size class.

j_call | v_call | d_call | clone_size | cdr3_aa | cdr3_nt
TRBJ2-7 | TRBV7-2 | TRBD1 | - | CASSPQMGQGSYEQYF | TGTGCCAGCAGCCCTCAGATGGGACAGGGCTCCTACGAGCAGTACTTC
TRBJ1-1 | TRBV9 | - | - | CASREGVSGNTEAFF | TGTGCCAGCAGAGAGGGGGTAAGCGGGAACACTGAAGCTTTCTTT
TRBJ2-7 | TRBV30 | - | - | CASKKTAGGSYEQYF | TGTGCCTCCAAAAAAACGGCAGGAGGGTCGTACGAGCAGTACTTC
TRBJ1-1 | TRBV11-3 | - | once | CASSGHQNTEAFF | TGTGCCAGCAGTGGGCACCAGAACACTGAAGCTTTCTTT
TRBJ1-5 | TRBV5-1 | TRBD1 | - | CASSFTGAGDQPQHF | TGCGCCAGCAGCTTTACAGGGGCTGGGGATCAGCCCCAGCATTTT
TRBJ2-1 | TRBV7-9 | - | - | CASSPLDNEQFF | TGTGCCAGCAGTCCCCTAGACAATGAGCAGTTCTTC
TRBJ1-5 | TRBV28 | - | few | CASTRRQNSNQPQHF | TGTGCCAGTACGAGAAGACAGAATAGCAATCAGCCCCAGCATTTT
TRBJ2-5 | TRBV5-4 | TRBD2 | - | CASSLGTRQETQYF | TGTGCCAGCAGCCTCGGGACTAGGCAAGAGACCCAGTACTTC
TRBJ2-1 | TRBV6-1 | - | - | CASSVPRSSYNEQFF | TGTGCCAGCAGTGTACCCCGCAGCTCCTACAATGAGCAGTTCTTC
TRBJ2-1 | TRBV28 | - | - | CASSLLMNPGEQFF | TGTGCCAGCAGTTTATTGATGAATCCCGGGGAGCAGTTCTTC
TRBJ2-7 | TRBV7-9 | TRBD1 | - | CASSRMGGTGNYEQYF | TGTGCCAGCAGCCGCATGGGGGGGACAGGGAACTACGAGCAGTACTTC
TRBJ1-5 | TRBV18 | - | - | CASSPPGARNQPQHF | TGTGCCAGCTCACCACCAGGGGCCCGGAATCAGCCCCAGCATTTT
TRBJ1-4 | TRBV6-4 | TRBD1 | - | CASSVTGGDEKLFF | TGTGCCAGCAGTGTGACAGGGGGTGACGAAAAACTGTTTTTT
TRBJ2-7 | TRBV7-9 | TRBD2 | - | CASSLSPGRVIRGDYEQYF | TGTGCCAGCAGCTTATCTCCTGGCAGGGTCATCCGGGGGGACTACGAGCAGTACTTC
TRBJ1-1 | TRBV11-3 | - | - | CASSLVGGSQGTEAFF | TGTGCCAGCAGCTTAGTAGGGGGATCTCAGGGAACTGAAGCTTTCTTT